Listed below are T cell receptor beta chains from one sample, sequenced in a study of radiotherapy plus CTLA-4 blockade in lung cancer. Measured with immunoSEQ multiplex PCR; TCRdb has only the in-frame clones, and not every one. The sample includes around 37,000 clones, 70% to 75% of them seen just once. The specimen was peripheral blood, collected from a patient treated with radiotherapy plus ipilimumab. These receptors were taken from a human donor with non-small cell lung cancer that progressed on radiotherapy plus ipilimumab. Both conserved end residues are part of each CDR3. A D gene is named only where the DNA matches it firmly. Some rows have no size entry. The others give once, few or many, or a class for an expanded clone.

CASSQDKEQGEQYF,TGTGCCAGCAGCCAAGATAAAGAACAAGGCGAGCAGTACTTC,14,TRBV4-2,-,TRBJ2-7,-
CASSADIAGAVEQYF,TGTGCCAGCAGCGCAGACATAGCGGGGGCAGTCGAGCAGTACTTC,15,TRBV6-5,TRBD2,TRBJ2-7,-
CASSPTSGVSTDTQYF,TGTGCCAGCAGCCCGACTAGCGGGGTTAGCACAGATACGCAGTATTTT,16,TRBV7-9,TRBD2,TRBJ2-3,few
CASSQYNEQFF,TGTGCCAGCAGCCAATACAATGAGCAGTTCTTC,11,TRBV6-5,-,TRBJ2-1,-
CASSSRAQGLDTEAFF,TGTGCCAGCAGTTCTCGAGCACAGGGACTGGACACTGAAGCTTTCTTT,16,TRBV28,-,TRBJ1-1,few
CASPVGHEQFF,TGTGCCAGCCCCGTGGGCCATGAGCAGTTCTTC,11,TRBV2,-,TRBJ2-1,-
CAISPARADGYTF,TGTGCCATCAGTCCAGCTAGGGCGGATGGCTACACCTTC,13,TRBV10-3,-,TRBJ1-2,-
CASSVGRQVGVGGYTF,TGTGCCAGCAGTGTCGGACGGCAAGTGGGGGTAGGGGGCTACACCTTC,16,TRBV2,-,TRBJ1-2,-
CAWSRQFSNQPQHF,TGTGCCTGGAGCCGACAGTTTAGCAATCAGCCCCAGCATTTT,14,TRBV30,-,TRBJ1-5,-
CASSSGAGELFF,TGTGCCAGCAGTAGTGGGGCCGGGGAGCTGTTTTTT,12,TRBV6-6,-,TRBJ2-2,-
CASSQDQGNYYEQYF,TGTGCCAGCAGCCAAGATCAAGGAAACTACTACGAGCAGTACTTC,15,TRBV4-2,-,TRBJ2-7,-
CASGKVGTEAFF,TGTGCCAGCGGAAAAGTGGGCACTGAAGCTTTCTTT,12,TRBV7-8,-,TRBJ1-1,-
CASSQGTLSNQPQHF,TGCGCCAGCAGCCAGGGGACACTTAGCAATCAGCCCCAGCATTTT,15,TRBV4-3,-,TRBJ1-5,-
CASSPGGQANSPLHF,TGTGCCAGCAGCCCAGGTGGACAGGCTAATTCACCCCTCCACTTT,15,TRBV9,TRBD1,TRBJ1-6,-
CASSLVGGAGELFF,TGTGCCAGCAGTTTGGTGGGAGGCGCCGGGGAGCTGTTTTTT,14,TRBV27,-,TRBJ2-2,-
CASSYGGPNTEAFF,TGTGCCAGCAGTTACGGTGGACCGAACACTGAAGCTTTCTTT,14,TRBV6-5,-,TRBJ1-1,few
CASSLARNTEAFF,TGCGCCAGCAGCTTGGCCCGGAACACTGAAGCTTTCTTT,13,TRBV5-1,-,TRBJ1-1,-
CASSASGGSSYNEQFF,TGTGCCAGCAGTGCAAGCGGGGGCAGCTCCTACAATGAGCAGTTCTTC,16,TRBV7-2,TRBD2,TRBJ2-1,-
CAISESESGQGKNYGYTF,TGTGCCATCAGTGAGTCGGAAAGCGGACAGGGTAAAAACTATGGCTACACCTTC,18,TRBV10-3,TRBD1,TRBJ1-2,-
CASLGSGMSSYNEQFF,TGTGCCAGCCTGGGTAGCGGGATGAGCTCCTACAATGAGCAGTTCTTC,16,TRBV2,TRBD2,TRBJ2-1,-
CASSPGVGYTF,TGTGCCAGCAGTCCTGGGGTTGGCTACACCTTC,11,TRBV27,-,TRBJ1-2,-
CASSQAGGKRGQGTQYF,TGTGCCAGCAGCCAAGCGGGGGGGAAGCGGGGGCAGGGTACGCAGTATTTT,17,TRBV4-2,TRBD2,TRBJ2-3,once
CAAPGLADSEQYF,TGTGCCGCCCCCGGGCTAGCCGACTCCGAGCAGTACTTC,13,TRBV6-1,-,TRBJ2-7,-
CASSLIQEVYGYTF,TGTGCCAGCAGTTTAATCCAGGAAGTCTATGGCTACACCTTC,14,TRBV28,-,TRBJ1-2,-
CAWGFGQGNTEAFF,TGTGCCTGGGGCTTTGGACAGGGGAACACTGAAGCTTTCTTT,14,TRBV30,TRBD1,TRBJ1-1,-
CASSSDSYEQYF,TGTGCCAGCAGCTCGGACAGCTACGAGCAGTACTTC,12,TRBV5-4,-,TRBJ2-7,few
CASSLSGRGLFF,TGTGCCAGCAGTTTATCAGGCAGGGGGCTGTTTTTT,12,TRBV28,TRBD1,TRBJ1-4,-
CAWDGTGSGNTIYF,TGTGCCTGGGATGGGACAGGCTCTGGAAACACCATATATTTT,14,TRBV30,TRBD1,TRBJ1-3,-
CASSPTRSSYNEQFF,TGTGCCAGCAGCCCGACTCGTAGCTCCTACAATGAGCAGTTCTTC,15,TRBV13,-,TRBJ2-1,-
CASSPKGGGWGETQYF,TGTGCCAGCAGCCCCAAGGGTGGGGGATGGGGAGAGACCCAGTACTTC,16,TRBV9,-,TRBJ2-5,-
CASEGAGAGELFF,TGTGCCAGCGAAGGAGCCGGCGCCGGGGAGCTGTTTTTT,13,TRBV6-5,-,TRBJ2-2,-
CASSYFGPHAYEQYF,TGTGCCAGCAGTTACTTTGGGCCCCATGCCTACGAGCAGTACTTC,15,TRBV6-6,-,TRBJ2-7,-
CSVGDRVVTEAFF,TGCAGCGTTGGGGACAGGGTAGTTACTGAAGCTTTCTTT,13,TRBV29-1,TRBD1,TRBJ1-1,-
CASSFSRQGGRRNTEAFF,TGTGCCAGCAGCTTCAGCAGACAGGGAGGACGGCGGAACACTGAAGCTTTCTTT,18,TRBV7-2,TRBD1,TRBJ1-1,-
CASSFHSSGANVLTF,TGTGCCAGCAGCTTTCATAGCTCTGGGGCCAACGTCCTGACTTTC,15,TRBV11-3,-,TRBJ2-6,few
CASSDRDPGPTDTQYF,TGTGCCAGCAGCGATAGGGACCCCGGGCCCACAGATACGCAGTATTTT,16,TRBV9,-,TRBJ2-3,-
CASSLEVTWNEQFF,TGTGCCAGCAGCTTGGAGGTGACGTGGAATGAGCAGTTCTTC,14,TRBV5-6,-,TRBJ2-1,-
CASSSWGVGTEAFF,TGTGCCAGCAGTTCGTGGGGGGTGGGCACTGAAGCTTTCTTT,14,TRBV27,-,TRBJ1-1,-
CASSPRDFDTDTQYF,TGTGCCAGCTCACCACGGGACTTCGACACAGATACGCAGTATTTT,15,TRBV18,-,TRBJ2-3,medium-sized
CASRDRGTTGELFF,TGTGCCAGCAGAGACAGGGGAACCACCGGGGAGCTGTTTTTT,14,TRBV9,TRBD1,TRBJ2-2,-
CASSDSETGGGLNPFNYGYTF,TGTGCCAGCAGTGACTCGGAGACAGGTGGGGGGCTGAATCCCTTTAACTATGGCTACACCTTC,21,TRBV6-4,-,TRBJ1-2,-
CASSVTRTSGSTDTQYF,TGTGCCAGCAGCGTAACCCGGACTAGCGGGAGTACAGATACGCAGTATTTT,17,TRBV9,TRBD2,TRBJ2-3,few
CASTPGLAVTDTQYF,TGTGCCTCTACCCCGGGACTAGCTGTAACAGATACGCAGTATTTT,15,TRBV30,TRBD2,TRBJ2-3,-
CASSLGEGYGYTF,TGTGCCAGCAGCTTAGGAGAGGGGTATGGCTACACCTTC,13,TRBV7-3,-,TRBJ1-2,-
CASSLARDSPLHF,TGTGCCAGCAGCTTAGCGCGGGACTCACCCCTCCACTTT,13,TRBV7-2,-,TRBJ1-6,-
CASSLGSRGSGELFF,TGTGCCAGCAGCTTAGGGAGCCGAGGGTCCGGGGAGCTGTTTTTT,15,TRBV7-6,-,TRBJ2-2,-
CASSLEAATNYGYTF,TGTGCCAGCAGCTTAGAGGCAGCTACTAACTATGGCTACACCTTC,15,TRBV11-2,-,TRBJ1-2,-
CAWGDRTIYF,TGTGCCTGGGGGGACAGGACCATATATTTT,10,TRBV30,TRBD1,TRBJ1-3,-
CASSRQEDQPQHF,TGCGCCAGCAGCCGGCAGGAGGATCAGCCCCAGCATTTT,13,TRBV4-1,-,TRBJ1-5,-
CAHGGAGNTIYF,TGTGCCCACGGAGGGGCTGGAAACACCATATATTTT,12,TRBV30,-,TRBJ1-3,-
CASSQDGEAGNTIYF,TGCGCCAGCAGCCAAGATGGGGAGGCTGGAAACACCATATATTTT,15,TRBV4-3,-,TRBJ1-3,-
CASSSDPSEGETQYF,TGTGCCAGCAGCTCAGACCCCTCCGAGGGAGAGACCCAGTACTTC,15,TRBV6-1,-,TRBJ2-5,-
CASSFAAGADTQYF,TGTGCCAGCAGTTTTGCAGCGGGAGCAGATACGCAGTATTTT,14,TRBV27,TRBD2,TRBJ2-3,few
CASSQGQGSDYGYTF,TGCGCCAGCAGCCAAGGACAGGGGTCTGACTATGGCTACACCTTC,15,TRBV4-1,TRBD1,TRBJ1-2,-
CASSLNGGQGYEKLFF,TGTGCCAGCAGCCTCAACGGAGGACAGGGGTATGAAAAACTGTTTTTT,16,TRBV7-2,TRBD1,TRBJ1-4,-